This T cell receptor beta chain was recorded in a study of regulatory T cells in long-lasting Graves disease. Study results and limitations: A reduction in accuracy may have resulted from the small sample size.

Trimming removed 6 bases from V and 5 bases from J, with 23 bases in between. CDR3 size: 16 residues. The V gene's germline CDR1 is MNHEY and CDR2 SMNVEV (reference sequence). This clonotype showed up many times. The antigen remains undetermined. This sample's time point: newly diagnosed GD, antithyroid drugs for less than 3 months. PBMC-extracted RNA yielded the TCR library. Each of the patients was recruited from an endocrinology department situated in Xi'an, China. CDR3-region Arm-PCR and iRepertoire HTBI primers produced the TCR beta libraries. In the original processing: Identification across samples found fewer than 65 TRBV and roughly 13 TRBJ segments. MiXCR, applied by TCRdb to the multiplex PCR reads, yields one record per CDR3 protein. The V and J calls and clone size are TCRdb's, not the authors'. The sample has roughly 410,000 distinct CDR3 sequences, approximately 15% seen once; the top ten hold under 9%.

These data also featured in a second study, about T cells in Graves' hyperthyroidism and ophthalmopathy.

This sequence originates from a woman aged 40 to 49 with Graves disease. The sequenced sample was peripheral blood mononuclear cells (PBMCs), obtained at new diagnosis, from a patient treated with antithyroid drugs. The chain links TRBV27 to TRBJ2-7; tentative D call: TRBD2 (7 bases). The CDR3 sequence is CASRGNTGGRDDEQYF. The DNA of the CDR3 is TGTGCCAGCAGGGGAAATACGGGGGGCAGAGACGACGAGCAGTACTTC.